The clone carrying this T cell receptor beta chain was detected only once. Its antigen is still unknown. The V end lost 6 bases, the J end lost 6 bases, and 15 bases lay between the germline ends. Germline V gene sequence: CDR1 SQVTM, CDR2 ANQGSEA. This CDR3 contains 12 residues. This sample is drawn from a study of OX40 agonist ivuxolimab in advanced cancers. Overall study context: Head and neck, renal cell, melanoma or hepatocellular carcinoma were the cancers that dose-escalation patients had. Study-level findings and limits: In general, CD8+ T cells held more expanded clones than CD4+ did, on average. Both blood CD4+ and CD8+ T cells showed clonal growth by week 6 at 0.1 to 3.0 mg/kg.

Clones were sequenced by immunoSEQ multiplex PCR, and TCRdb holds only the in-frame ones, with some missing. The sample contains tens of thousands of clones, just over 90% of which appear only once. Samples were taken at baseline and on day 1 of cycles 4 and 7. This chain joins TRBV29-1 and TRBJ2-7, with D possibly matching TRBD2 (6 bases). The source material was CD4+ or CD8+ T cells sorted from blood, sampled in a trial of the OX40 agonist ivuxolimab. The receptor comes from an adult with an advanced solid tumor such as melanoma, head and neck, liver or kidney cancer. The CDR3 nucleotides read TGCAGCGTGGGGGGACGAGCAGCCGAGCAGTACTTC. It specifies CSVGGRAAEQYF.